The 28 T cell receptor beta chains given below trace back to one sample, sequenced in a study of blood T cell repertoires in COVID-19. Libraries were prepared by immunoSEQ multiplex PCR; TCRdb keeps only in-frame clonotypes and omits some of them. The table lists about 51,000 clones, approximately 90% of them singletons. The sequenced material came from peripheral blood. The receptors here all came from a man aged 45-65 years with acute or convalescent COVID-19.

The chain recombines TRBV7-9 with TRBJ2-7, with 7 bases lining up with TRBD1. The ends lost 5 bases at V and 0 bases at J; junction bases unmatched: 7. Germline loops: CDR1 SEHNR, CDR2 FQNEAQ (reference sequence). This CDR3 comprises 15 residues. Here the CDR3 reads CASSNPGTVSYEQYF. CDR3 coding DNA: TGTGCCAGCAGCAACCCCGGGACAGTCTCCTACGAGCAGTACTTC.

The V gene is TRBV18, the J gene TRBJ1-6, with a weak D call TRBD1 (5 bases). V was cut by 4 bases and J by 6 bases, with 10 bases left in between. From germline, CDR1 is KGHSH and CDR2 LQKENI. The CDR3 contains 14 residues. The CDR3 loop is CASSQTDTNSPLHF. CDR3 nucleotides: TGTGCCAGCTCACAGACAGACACTAATTCACCCCTCCACTTT.

V and J are TRBV7-6 and TRBJ2-5; a possible D gene is TRBD2 (6 bases). Germline lookup yields CDR1 SGHVS and CDR2 FNYEAQ. V lost 4 bases and J lost 5, with 14 bases in between. CDR3 size: 14 residues. The DNA for the CDR3 is TGTGCCAGCAGCTCCCCCGGGACTTTGGAGACCCAGTACTTC. It yields the protein CASSSPGTLETQYF.

The gene calls are TRBV29-1 and TRBJ1-1; D possibly corresponds to TRBD1 (5 bases). Trimming shortened V by 6 bases and J by 2 bases, and 13 bases separated the two germline ends. The germline gives CDR1 SQVTM, CDR2 ANQGSEA. There are 13 residues in the CDR3. In DNA form, the CDR3 reads TGCAGCGTCCGCCCCTGGGGCAACACTGAAGCTTTCTTT. Its protein is CSVRPWGNTEAFF.

DNA of the CDR3: TGTGCCAGAAGCTTGGCTAGCGGTTTCATCACAGATACGCAGTATTTT. Amino acid sequence: CARSLASGFITDTQYF. The chain uses TRBV5-3 and TRBJ2-3; TRBD2 matches 7 bases. TRBV5-3 is an open reading frame, and its role is uncertain. The CDR3 runs 16 residues. Trimming took 0 bases from V and 2 from J; bases not matched to a gene: 6.

This sequence joins TRBV2 and TRBJ1-1; a possible D gene is TRBD1 (5 bases). Trimming took 6 bases from V and 0 from J, leaving 11 bases between them. The length of the CDR3 is 14 residues. Looked up from germline, CDR1 is SNHLY and CDR2 is FYNNEI. In DNA, the CDR3 is TGTGCCAGCAGAATCAGGGAAATGAACACTGAAGCTTTCTTT. Amino acids: CASRIREMNTEAFF. Looking up the rest from reference TRBV2 and TRBJ1-1 gives the full variable domain: EPEVTQTPSHQVTQMGQEVILRCVPISNHLYFYWYRQILGQKVEFLVSFYNNEISEKSEIFDDQFSVERPDGSNFTLKIRSTKLEDSAMYFCASRIREMNTEAFFGQGTRLTVV.

The V call is TRBV3-1 (or the pseudogene TRBV3-2), the J call TRBJ1-1; possible D gene TRBD1, 5 bases. The CDR3 totals 12 residues. The germline V and J ends were trimmed by 8 bases and 5 bases, with 12 bases remaining between them. In germline, CDR1 is LGHDT, CDR2 YNNKEL (reference sequence). CDR3 region: CASSTGGTEAFF. CDR3 in DNA: TGTGCCAGCTCGACTGGGGGGACTGAAGCTTTCTTT.

This chain uses TRBV19 with TRBJ1-1; 8 bases fit TRBD1. CDR3 size: 19 residues. With 6 bases clipped from V and 1 base from J, the junction kept 19 bases outside the gene matches. CDR1 and CDR2 from the germline V gene are LNHDA and SQIVND (reference sequence). For the CDR3, the DNA is TGTGCCAGTAGCCGTACCGGCGAGTCGACAGGGGTTAGGAACACTGAAGCTTTCTTT. This translates into CASSRTGESTGVRNTEAFF.

The rearrangement links TRBV18 to TRBJ1-3; 9 bases align to TRBD1. CDR1 KGHSH and CDR2 LQKENI come from the germline V gene. This CDR3 region has 16 residues. The V gene end was trimmed by 3 bases and the J gene end by 4 bases; junction bases not matched to a gene: 7. CDR3 in amino acids: CASSPVTGGTGNTIYF. CDR3 DNA sequence: TGTGCCAGCTCACCTGTGACAGGGGGTACAGGAAACACCATATATTTT.

The chain combines TRBV14 with TRBJ2-3; no reliable D call. Germline V CDR1 and CDR2: SGHDN, FVKESK. The CDR3 has 14 residues. Between the trimmed V and J ends, which lost 1 base and 2 bases, there was a span of 7 bases. The CDR3 sequence: CASSQVPTTDTQYF. Written as DNA, the CDR3 is TGTGCCAGCAGCCAAGTGCCTACCACAGATACGCAGTATTTT.

This clone was recorded a few times. In DNA form, the CDR3 reads TGTGCCAGCAGCGGATCGGACAGGAACACTGAAGCTTTCTTT. Its translation is CASSGSDRNTEAFF. V gene TRBV9 combines with J gene TRBJ1-1; possibly TRBD1 for D (6 bases). CDR1 is SGDLS and CDR2 is YYNGEE in the germline V gene. The CDR3 consists of 14 residues. Between the trimmed V and J ends, which lost 3 bases and 1 base, there was a span of 10 bases.

This sequence joins TRBV25-1 and TRBJ2-2; no definite D call. The CDR3 spans 12 residues. The germline V gene encodes CDR1 MGHDK and CDR2 SYGVNS. V lost 6 bases, J lost 2 bases, and 4 bases lay in between. The CDR3: CASSGNTGELFF. CDR3 DNA sequence: TGTGCCAGCAGCGGTAACACCGGGGAGCTGTTTTTT.

This clone has just one count. This chain connects TRBV18 to TRBJ1-3, with D possibly being TRBD1 (6 bases). Between the trimmed V and J ends, which lost 1 base and 2 bases, there was a span of 9 bases. The CDR3 runs to 15 residues. The germline V gene has CDR1 KGHSH and CDR2 LQKENI. The CDR3 DNA sequence: TGTGCCAGCTCACCACTTACAGGGACTGGAAACACCATATATTTT. Amino acids: CASSPLTGTGNTIYF.

This chain connects TRBV18 to TRBJ2-3; D is possibly TRBD2 (6 bases). Trimming removed 1 base at V and 2 bases at J, with 13 bases between. The germline V gene has CDR1 KGHSH and CDR2 LQKENI. The CDR3 is 16 amino acids. The CDR3 region has the DNA TGTGCCAGCTCACCACGGCGCGGGGAGACCACAGATACGCAGTATTTT. Protein sequence: CASSPRRGETTDTQYF.

This chain uses TRBV2 with TRBJ2-1; weak D call: TRBD1 (5 bases). CDR1 is SNHLY and CDR2 is FYNNEI in the germline V gene. The length of the CDR3 is 16 residues. The germline V and J ends were trimmed by 4 bases and 2 bases, with 15 bases remaining between them. The CDR3 reads CASSGGTYPPYNEQFF. In DNA, the CDR3 is TGTGCCAGCAGTGGGGGCACGTACCCGCCCTACAATGAGCAGTTCTTC.

The chain uses TRBV23-1 and TRBJ1-2; D gene ambiguous. TRBV23-1 is known as an ORF, though its function is uncertain. Deletions cut 7 bases from V and 6 bases from J, with 12 bases between. This CDR3 region has 12 residues. The CDR3, as DNA: TGCGCCAGCAACGGGGTTAAGGATGGCTACACCTTC. It encodes CASNGVKDGYTF.

J is TRBJ2-1 and V is TRBV15; TRBD2 matches 12 bases. The trim removed 4 bases at V and 8 bases at J, leaving 9 bases unmatched. Germline V gene data show CDR1 as LNHNV and CDR2 as YYDKDF (reference sequence). The CDR3 has 16 amino acids. CDR3 protein: CATSIGASGGADEQFF. DNA for the CDR3: TGTGCCACCAGCATCGGGGCTAGCGGGGGGGCAGATGAGCAGTTCTTC.

This chain connects TRBV30 to TRBJ1-1; no firm D call. The CDR3 contains 14 residues. Trimming left V 1 base short and J 1 base short, with 10 bases between. Germline V gene lookup returns CDR1 GTSNPN and CDR2 SVGIG (reference sequence). The CDR3 reads CAWSATARNTEAFF. CDR3 sequence (DNA): TGTGCCTGGAGTGCCACCGCTAGGAACACTGAAGCTTTCTTT. The complete variable domain, with remaining parts taken from reference TRBV30 and TRBJ1-1, reads SQTIHQWPATLVQPVGSPLSLECTVEGTSNPNLYWYRQAAGRGLQLLFYSVGIGQISSEVPQNLSASRPQDRQFILSSKKLLLSDSGFYLCAWSATARNTEAFFGQGTRLTVV.

V is TRBV19 and J is TRBJ1-5; D is ambiguous. In germline, CDR1 is LNHDA, CDR2 SQIVND (reference sequence). Trimming took off 1 base at V and 5 bases at J, with 6 bases between the two ends. This CDR3 has 13 amino acids. CDR3 sequence reads: CASSIVEHQPQHF. In DNA form, the CDR3 reads TGTGCCAGTAGTATAGTCGAGCATCAGCCCCAGCATTTT.

Only a few counts were recorded for this clone. The gene calls are TRBV9 and TRBJ1-2; 9 bases are shared with TRBD1. This CDR3 is 16 amino acids long. The germline gives CDR1 SGDLS, CDR2 YYNGEE. J was trimmed by 4 bases and V by 5 bases; bases with no gene match: 12. The CDR3 reads CASRATGTGLSYGYTF. As DNA, the CDR3 is TGTGCCAGCAGAGCTACCGGGACAGGGCTTAGCTATGGCTACACCTTC.

The chain is built from TRBV6-5 and TRBJ2-2; TRBD2 matches 8 bases. In germline, CDR1 is MNHEY, CDR2 SVGAGI. This CDR3 contains 14 residues. Trimming at V came to 3 bases and at J to 7 bases, leaving 4 bases not matched to a gene. The CDR3 reads CASSYSGAGGELFF. The CDR3 DNA follows: TGTGCCAGCAGTTATAGCGGGGCGGGCGGGGAGCTGTTTTTT.

V usage is TRBV5-8 and J usage is TRBJ1-1; a possible D gene is TRBD1 (6 bases). The CDR3 loop spans 14 amino acids. V gave up 4 bases and J gave up 6 bases, with 16 bases separating them. The germline gives CDR1 SGHTS, CDR2 YDEGEE. The CDR3 here is CASSLQGTGPEAFF. Here the CDR3 DNA reads TGTGCCAGCAGCCTACAGGGTACGGGCCCTGAAGCTTTCTTT. Together with reference TRBV5-8 and TRBJ1-1, the CDR3 gives the full variable domain: EAGVTQSPTHLIKTRGQQATLRCSPISGHTSVYWYQQALGLGLQFLLWYDEGEERNRGNFPPRFSGRQFPNYSSELNVNALELEDSALYLCASSLQGTGPEAFFGQGTRLTVV.

J is TRBJ2-1 and V is TRBV3-1 (or the pseudogene TRBV3-2), with D possibly being TRBD2 (7 bases). V was clipped by 4 bases and J by 6 bases, with 13 bases between them. The germline gives CDR1 LGHDT, CDR2 YNNKEL (reference sequence). There are 14 residues in the CDR3. The CDR3 sequence is CASSPWRGPNEQFF. DNA of the CDR3: TGTGCCAGCAGCCCATGGCGGGGGCCCAATGAGCAGTTCTTC.

The chain recombines TRBV19 with TRBJ2-7, with 7 bases identical to TRBD1. With 5 bases clipped from V and 2 bases from J, the junction kept 6 bases outside the gene matches. The germline V gene has CDR1 LNHDA and CDR2 SQIVND (reference sequence). This CDR3 comprises 14 residues. The CDR3 bases are TGTGCCAGTAGTCATACGGGACAGCCCTACGAGCAGTACTTC. Translating gives CASSHTGQPYEQYF.

The chain is built from TRBV7-9 and TRBJ2-7, with 9 bases identical to TRBD2. The germline gives CDR1 SEHNR, CDR2 FQNEAQ (reference sequence). The junction had 5 bases not matched to a gene; V was cut back by 0 bases and J by 2 bases. CDR3 length equals 16 residues. DNA for the CDR3: TGTGCCAGCAGCTTAGCTCTCTCTAGCGGGGCCTACGAGCAGTACTTC. Amino acid sequence: CASSLALSSGAYEQYF.

This clone occurred once. The rearrangement links TRBV5-1 to TRBJ1-2, with D tentatively TRBD1 (6 bases). The V and J ends lost 4 bases and 2 bases respectively, with 18 bases between them. The CDR3 has 16 amino acids. Germline-derived CDR1 and CDR2 are SGHRS and YFSETQ. CDR3 in amino acids: CASSTGGGASNYGYTF. Here the CDR3 DNA reads TGCGCCAGCAGCACTGGTGGGGGGGCCAGCAACTATGGCTACACCTTC. Looking up the rest from reference TRBV5-1 and TRBJ1-2 gives the full variable domain: KAGVTQTPRYLIKTRGQQVTLSCSPISGHRSVSWYQQTPGQGLQFLFEYFSETQRNKGNFPGRFSGRQFSNSRSEMNVSTLELGDSALYLCASSTGGGASNYGYTFGSGTRLTVV.

DNA for the CDR3: TGTGCCACCAGCAGAGAGGGGGCCGGGACAGGGGTGAGGGACACTGAAGCTTTCTTT. Translation gives CATSREGAGTGVRDTEAFF. The chain uses TRBV15 and TRBJ1-1, with 10 bases fitting TRBD1. J was trimmed by 3 bases and V by 0 bases; bases with no gene match: 13. Germline-derived CDR1 and CDR2 are LNHNV and YYDKDF (reference sequence). The CDR3 loop spans 19 amino acids.

The rearrangement links TRBV6-5 to TRBJ1-1; 10 bases agree with TRBD1. Germline V CDR1 and CDR2: MNHEY, SVGAGI. With V trimmed by 8 bases and J by 5 bases, 8 bases remained unmatched. The CDR3 sequence is 14 residues long. The CDR3 sequence: CASGRQGARTEAFF. The CDR3 DNA follows: TGTGCCAGCGGTCGACAGGGGGCGCGTACTGAAGCTTTCTTT.